A single sample gave rise to the 26 T cell receptor beta chains below, sequenced in a study of OX40 agonist ivuxolimab in advanced cancers. TCRdb's copy holds only in-frame clones and misses some; the assay was immunoSEQ multiplex PCR. The data contain fewer than 80,000 clones, about nine tenths of them singletons. The source material was CD4+ or CD8+ T cells sorted from blood, sampled in a trial of the OX40 agonist ivuxolimab. The source of these receptors is an adult with an advanced solid tumor such as melanoma, head and neck, liver or kidney cancer.

V is TRBV28 and J is TRBJ1-2; D is unresolved. The CDR3 contains 13 residues. With 8 bases removed from V and 0 bases from J, the gap between germline ends came to 10 bases. Germline V gene lookup returns CDR1 MDHEN and CDR2 SYDVKM. This chain's CDR3 is CASVETSNYGYTF. In DNA form, the CDR3 reads TGTGCCAGCGTCGAGACCTCTAACTATGGCTACACCTTC.

The chain combines TRBV6-6 with TRBJ1-4; D is possibly TRBD1 (6 bases). CDR1 is MNHNY and CDR2 is SVGAGI in the germline V gene (reference sequence). The V gene lost 4 bases and the J gene lost 7 bases, with 13 bases spanning the gap. The CDR3 totals 14 residues. CDR3 protein: CASSSTGLGEKLFF. Here the CDR3 DNA reads TGTGCCAGCAGTTCTACAGGGCTGGGTGAAAAACTGTTTTTT.

Here the CDR3 DNA reads TGTGCCAGCAGTTCCCGGGACAGGGGGCTCTATGGCTACACCTTC. Its protein product is CASSSRDRGLYGYTF. This chain uses TRBV28 with TRBJ1-2; 12 bases map to TRBD1. Germline V gene sequence: CDR1 MDHEN, CDR2 SYDVKM. The CDR3 is made up of 15 amino acids. V shed 4 bases, J shed 4 bases, and the junction held 4 bases outside the gene matches.

J is TRBJ1-5 and V is TRBV10-3, with D unresolved. The CDR3 extends over 15 amino acids. From germline, CDR1 is ENHRY and CDR2 SYGVKD. Trimming removed 0 bases at V and 0 bases at J, with 6 bases between. This CDR3 is CAISESGPSNQPQHF. The CDR3 nucleotides are TGTGCCATCAGTGAGTCCGGACCTAGCAATCAGCCCCAGCATTTT.

The rearrangement joins TRBV2 to TRBJ2-3, with TRBD2 matching 10 bases. From germline, CDR1 is SNHLY and CDR2 FYNNEI. CDR3 length equals 16 residues. With 8 bases clipped from V and 4 bases from J, the junction kept 12 bases outside the gene matches. The CDR3 DNA reads TGTGCCAGCCAAGACCCTAGCGGGGGTAGCCCAGATACGCAGTATTTT. It encodes CASQDPSGGSPDTQYF. The variable domain in full, with the rest retrieved from reference TRBV2 and TRBJ2-3, is EPEVTQTPSHQVTQMGQEVILRCVPISNHLYFYWYRQILGQKVEFLVSFYNNEISEKSEIFDDQFSVERPDGSNFTLKIRSTKLEDSAMYFCASQDPSGGSPDTQYFGPGTRLTVL.

CDR3 protein: CASSVADGLANYGYTF. CDR3 sequence (DNA): TGTGCCAGCAGCGTGGCGGACGGGTTAGCTAACTATGGCTACACCTTC. The J gene is TRBJ1-2, the V gene TRBV9; D call uncertain. CDR1 is SGDLS and CDR2 is YYNGEE in the germline V gene. The CDR3 has 16 residues. V gave up 2 bases and J gave up 0 bases, with 14 bases separating them.

V and J are TRBV28 and TRBJ1-5; D is uncertain. The CDR3 runs to 14 residues. V lost 6 bases to trimming and J lost 6 bases, with 15 bases between them. Per germline, CDR1 MDHEN and CDR2 SYDVKM. The CDR3 here is CASSSGAGVQPQHF. The CDR3 bases are TGTGCCAGCAGCTCAGGTGCTGGGGTTCAGCCCCAGCATTTT.

J is TRBJ1-4 and V is TRBV4-3; the D is unclear. CDR1 and CDR2 (germline): LGHNA, YSLEER. The V gene lost 1 base and the J gene lost 3 bases, with 12 bases spanning the gap. CDR3 size: 16 residues. CDR3 nucleotide sequence: TGCGCCAGCAGCCAAGGCTCTTCCGGGGCTAATGAAAAACTGTTTTTT. Translating it yields CASSQGSSGANEKLFF.

V usage is TRBV6-6 and J usage is TRBJ2-2, with D unclear. The germline V and J ends were trimmed by 5 bases and 14 bases, with 12 bases remaining between them. Germline CDR1 MNHNY, CDR2 SVGAGI (reference sequence). This CDR3 is 11 amino acids long. The CDR3 loop is CASSPGGFLFF. The DNA for the CDR3 is TGTGCCAGCAGTCCCGGTGGATTCCTGTTTTTT.

The chain combines TRBV25-1 with TRBJ2-6; D is uncertain. The V and J ends lost 3 bases and 3 bases respectively, with 3 bases between them. Germline V gives CDR1 MGHDK, CDR2 SYGVNS. This CDR3 has 13 residues. The DNA for the CDR3 is TGTGCCAGCAGTGAGAGTGGGGCCAACGTCCTGACTTTC. Amino acids: CASSESGANVLTF.

V usage is TRBV27 and J usage is TRBJ2-2; D is undetermined. The germline gives CDR1 MNHEY, CDR2 SMNVEV (reference sequence). The germline V and J ends were trimmed by 4 bases and 5 bases, with 17 bases remaining between them. The CDR3 runs 16 residues. CDR3 in DNA: TGTGCCAGCAGTTCTTCCCCTGGCAGAGTGACCGGGGAGCTGTTTTTT. As protein: CASSSSPGRVTGELFF.

This chain joins TRBV7-2 and TRBJ1-5; 9 bases match TRBD1. After removal of 2 bases from V and 4 bases from J, the junction contained 9 bases not matched to a gene. CDR3 length: 17 amino acids. Germline lookup yields CDR1 SGHTA and CDR2 FQGNSA. The CDR3 loop is CASSLSSTGGPNQPQHF. In nucleotides, the CDR3 is TGTGCCAGCAGCTTAAGTTCTACAGGGGGCCCTAATCAGCCCCAGCATTTT.

This chain connects TRBV10-3 to TRBJ1-1; no firm D call. This CDR3 comprises 12 residues. V was pared by 6 bases and J by 1 base, with 6 bases between. Germline loops: CDR1 ENHRY, CDR2 SYGVKD. CDR3 protein: CAIRVGNTEAFF. In DNA form, the CDR3 reads TGTGCCATCAGGGTAGGGAACACTGAAGCTTTCTTT.

The CDR3 DNA reads as TGTGCCTGGAGGGGGAGAGGGGACAGGGCAAATTCACCCCTCCACTTT. Translated: CAWRGRGDRANSPLHF. This chain uses TRBV30 with TRBJ1-6, with 9 bases that match TRBD1. The CDR3 contains 16 residues. Per germline, CDR1 GTSNPN and CDR2 SVGIG (reference sequence). V dropped 3 bases and J dropped 7; count of bases not matched to a gene: 10.

This clone was seen once. This sequence joins TRBV29-1 and TRBJ2-3, with 9 positions matching TRBD2. Germline V gene sequence: CDR1 SQVTM, CDR2 ANQGSEA. This CDR3 spans 14 amino acids. J gave up 1 base and V 8 bases, and 7 bases lay outside the gene matches. The CDR3 bases are TGCAGCTCCGAAGCGGGGGGCGGCACAGATACGCAGTATTTT. Protein product: CSSEAGGGTDTQYF.

J is TRBJ2-7 and V is TRBV14; D is perhaps TRBD1 or TRBD2 (5 bases each). V shed 4 bases and J shed 2 bases, with 12 bases lying between them. Germline V gene lookup returns CDR1 SGHDN and CDR2 FVKESK. The CDR3 loop spans 14 amino acids. Here the CDR3 DNA reads TGTGCCAGCAGCCGGGAGACAGCCACCTACGAGCAGTACTTC. It translates to CASSRETATYEQYF.

This chain links TRBV19 with TRBJ1-1, with TRBD1 as a possible D gene (5 bases). There are 12 residues in the CDR3. CDR1 LNHDA and CDR2 SQIVND come from the germline V gene (reference sequence). Trimming cost V 1 base and J 11 bases, with 11 bases left between them. The CDR3 here is CASSIGVGTAFF. DNA for the CDR3: TGTGCCAGTAGTATAGGAGTCGGGACTGCTTTCTTT. The full variable domain, with the rest looked up from reference TRBV19 and TRBJ1-1, is DGGITQSPKYLFRKEGQNVTLSCEQNLNHDAMYWYRQDPGQGLRLIYYSQIVNDFQKGDIAEGYSVSREKKESFPLTVTSAQKNPTAFYLCASSIGVGTAFFGQGTRLTVV.

The chain carries TRBV5-1 and TRBJ1-1; D gene unclear. V was cut by 6 bases and J by 0 bases, with 12 bases left in between. Per the germline V gene, CDR1 is SGHRS and CDR2 is YFSETQ. This CDR3 contains 14 residues. The CDR3 loop is CASKGSTVNTEAFF. The DNA of the CDR3 is TGCGCCAGCAAGGGTTCGACGGTGAACACTGAAGCTTTCTTT.

The chain employs TRBV7-6 and TRBJ1-1; 7 positions match TRBD1. J gave up 5 bases and V 5 bases, and 14 bases lay outside the gene matches. The CDR3 totals 16 residues. Germline loops: CDR1 SGHVS, CDR2 FNYEAQ. For the CDR3, the DNA is TGTGCCAGCAGCATAGGAGGGGGCTTTATTAGAACTGAAGCTTTCTTT. Translation gives CASSIGGGFIRTEAFF.

This clone was seen a single time. This chain connects TRBV19 to TRBJ2-1; 9 bases line up with TRBD1. Germline CDR1 reads LNHDA; CDR2 reads SQIVND (reference sequence). V lost 8 bases to trimming and J lost 8 bases; unmatched junction nucleotides: 1. CDR3 size: 11 residues. The CDR3 sequence is CASGDRDEQFF. CDR3 bases: TGTGCCAGTGGGGACAGGGATGAGCAGTTCTTC.

The chain recombines TRBV4-2 with TRBJ1-2; D may be TRBD1 (6 bases). The CDR3 is 15 amino acids. V was clipped by 0 bases and J by 2 bases, with 10 bases between them. Germline lookup yields CDR1 LGHNA and CDR2 YNFKEQ. The CDR3 DNA follows: TGTGCCAGCAGCCAAGATCAGGGGACAAACTATGGCTACACCTTC. This translates into CASSQDQGTNYGYTF.

This chain links TRBV2 with TRBJ2-5; 9 nucleotides align to TRBD1. Germline V lookup: CDR1 SNHLY, CDR2 FYNNEI. The CDR3 runs to 15 residues. After removal of 6 bases from V and 2 bases from J, the junction contained 7 bases not matched to a gene. The CDR3 region is CASRKQGAGQETQYF. The CDR3 region has the DNA TGTGCCAGCAGGAAACAGGGGGCCGGACAAGAGACCCAGTACTTC.

The V call is TRBV7-9, the J call TRBJ1-2; 7 nucleotides align to TRBD1. Per the germline V gene, CDR1 is SEHNR and CDR2 is FQNEAQ (reference sequence). The CDR3 is 13 residues long. After removal of 5 bases from V and 7 bases from J, the junction contained 7 bases not matched to a gene. The CDR3 region has the DNA TGTGCCAGCAGCCAGGAGACAGGGACTGGCTACACCTTC. Residues: CASSQETGTGYTF.

The rearrangement uses TRBV5-1 and TRBJ2-3, with 8 nucleotides matching TRBD2. The CDR3 totals 16 residues. Per germline, CDR1 SGHRS and CDR2 YFSETQ. V trimming: 0 bases; J trimming: 6 bases; junction bases outside the gene matches: 9. CDR3 region: CASSLAGSGGMDTQYF. As DNA, the CDR3 is TGCGCCAGCAGCTTGGCCGGGAGCGGGGGAATGGATACGCAGTATTTT.

A single count supports this clone. The chain uses TRBV27 and TRBJ2-2, with a weak D call TRBD1 (5 bases). Germline CDR1 reads MNHEY; CDR2 reads SMNVEV (reference sequence). This CDR3 has 17 residues. V was clipped by 2 bases and J by 6 bases, with 19 bases between them. Written as DNA, the CDR3 is TGTGCCAGCAGTTTAAGTAGCAGGGTTTTTTTTCCCGGGGAGCTGTTTTTT. It codes for CASSLSSRVFFPGELFF.

The chain uses TRBV18 and TRBJ2-5; the D gene is possibly TRBD1 (7 bases). The J call is doubtful: the DNA matches TRBJ2-7 better. The CDR3 extends over 15 amino acids. Germline CDR1 KGHSH, CDR2 LQKENI. The CDR3 loop is CASSPIRTGSGEQYF. CDR3 sequence (DNA): TGTGCCAGCTCACCAATCCGGACAGGTAGCGGCGAGCAGTACTTC.